Below are 32 T cell receptor beta chains sequenced from a single sample in a study of neurological immune-mediated disorders. Using its own MiXCR run on the 5' RACE reads, TCRdb lists one record per CDR3 protein. This sample has 70,000 to 90,000 distinct CDR3 sequences; 5.5% to 6.5% occur once, and the top ten carry approximately 8%. Noted time point: longitudinal time-point 2. The sample comprised PBMCs. These receptors all stem from an older woman with multiple sclerosis.

This clonotype was observed at least ten times. This chain joins TRBV12-3 or TRBV12-4 and TRBJ2-5; 8 bases map to TRBD1. This CDR3 contains 15 residues. With 9 bases clipped from V and 2 bases from J, the junction kept 11 bases outside the gene matches. CDR3 protein: CASQLGRTGQETQYF. CDR3 sequence (DNA): TGTGCCAGTCAGTTGGGAAGGACAGGGCAAGAGACCCAGTACTTC.

This clonotype was counted ten times or more. The chain is built from TRBV5-1 and TRBJ2-3; 8 bases agree with TRBD2. Trimming took 4 bases from V and 2 from J; bases not matched to a gene: 9. The CDR3 has 16 residues. Germline CDR1 is SGHRS and CDR2 is YFSETQ. This CDR3 is CASSLRPGGHTDTQYF. CDR3 in DNA: TGCGCCAGCAGCCTTCGACCGGGAGGGCACACAGATACGCAGTATTTT.

The sample holds many counts of this clonotype. The CDR3 bases are TGTGCCAGCAGCTCACAGGGGCAGACCGCTACGCAGTATTTT. This translates into CASSSQGQTATQYF. The rearrangement uses TRBV7-6 and TRBJ2-3; 7 bases are shared with TRBD1. Germline values: CDR1 SGHVS, CDR2 FNYEAQ. This CDR3 is built from 14 residues. V gave up 4 bases and J gave up 8 bases; unmatched junction bases: 9.

This clonotype has at least ten counts. The rearrangement joins TRBV7-9 to TRBJ1-5; 7 nucleotides agree with TRBD1. The CDR3 totals 13 residues. J gave up 5 bases and V 6 bases, and 4 bases lay outside the gene matches. Germline V gene lookup returns CDR1 SEHNR and CDR2 FQNEAQ (reference sequence). Written as DNA, the CDR3 is TGTGCCAGCAGGTCCGGGACAGATCAGCCCCAGCATTTT. Its translation: CASRSGTDQPQHF.

This clonotype was counted ten times or more. The chain employs TRBV5-5 and TRBJ2-7; a possible D gene is TRBD1 (6 bases). Germline values: CDR1 SGHKS, CDR2 YYEKEE (reference sequence). The CDR3 totals 15 residues. Trimming took off 1 base at V and 3 bases at J, with 14 bases between the two ends. The CDR3 here is CASSLLRAGVYEQYF. CDR3 nucleotide sequence: TGTGCCAGCAGCTTGTTGAGGGCAGGGGTCTACGAGCAGTACTTC.

This clonotype was recorded at least ten times. The chain couples TRBV4-2 to TRBJ2-7; possible D gene TRBD1, 5 bases. CDR1 and CDR2 from the germline V gene are LGHNA and YNFKEQ. The CDR3 has 15 amino acids. Trimming pared 0 bases from V and 2 bases from J, leaving 11 bases between. CDR3 DNA: TGTGCCAGCAGCCAAGACGATTCAGGGACCTACGAGCAGTACTTC. Protein product: CASSQDDSGTYEQYF.

This clonotype was seen many times. The CDR3 loop reads CATSIDSVGTQYF. The CDR3 DNA reads TGTGCCACCAGCATTGACAGCGTTGGGACCCAGTACTTC. This sequence joins TRBV15 and TRBJ2-5; weak D call: TRBD1 (5 bases). The CDR3 loop spans 13 amino acids. The germline V gene has CDR1 LNHNV and CDR2 YYDKDF (reference sequence). V lost 4 bases and J lost 7, with 13 bases in between.

This clonotype was seen many times. V usage is TRBV14 and J usage is TRBJ2-2, with 7 positions matching TRBD1. This CDR3 is 16 amino acids long. Losses at the gene ends were 4 bases for V and 4 bases for J; bases not matched to a gene: 9. Per germline, CDR1 SGHDN and CDR2 FVKESK. The CDR3 DNA is TGTGCCAGCAGCCCCCGTCCCGGGACAGCCACCGGGGAGCTGTTTTTT. Residues: CASSPRPGTATGELFF.

The table lists this clonotype with many counts. V and J are TRBV7-2 and TRBJ2-7, with 7 bases matching TRBD1. The V and J ends lost 5 bases and 7 bases, in that order; junction bases with no gene match: 8. The V gene's germline CDR1 is SGHTA and CDR2 FQGNSA. The CDR3 length is 13 residues. Written as DNA, the CDR3 is TGTGCCAGCAGCAACGAAGGGGGCCGAGAGCAGTACTTC. The encoded protein is CASSNEGGREQYF. The whole variable domain, filled in from reference TRBV7-2 and TRBJ2-7, reads GAGVSQSPSNKVTEKGKDVELRCDPISGHTALYWYRQSLGQGLEFLIYFQGNSAPDKSGLPSDRFSAERTGGSVSTLTIQRTQQEDSAVYLCASSNEGGREQYFGPGTRLTVT.

This clonotype was detected many times. V is TRBV10-3 and J is TRBJ1-2; a possible D gene is TRBD1 (5 bases). V was pared by 3 bases and J by 4 bases, with 21 bases between. Per the germline V gene, CDR1 is ENHRY and CDR2 is SYGVKD. CDR3 length: 17 residues. For the CDR3, the DNA is TGTGCCATCAGTGAACAACCAGTTGGGGCCGGGGGCTATGGCTACACCTTC. It is translated as CAISEQPVGAGGYGYTF.

This clonotype was detected ten times or more. V is TRBV20-1 and J is TRBJ2-1; D gene ambiguous. This CDR3 spans 14 amino acids. Trimming left V 0 bases short and J 12 bases short, with 18 bases between. Germline values: CDR1 DFQATT, CDR2 SNEGSKA (reference sequence). The CDR3 coding sequence is TGCAGTGCTAGAGATCTCGGCCGGGTCACAGCGCAGTTCTTC. Translation: CSARDLGRVTAQFF.

This clonotype showed up many times. CDR3 nucleotides: TGTGCCAGCAGCCCGGGACAGGGGAACACTGAAGCTTTCTTT. Its protein is CASSPGQGNTEAFF. J is TRBJ1-1 and V is TRBV4-2; TRBD1 matches at 9 bases. Trimming at V came to 4 bases and at J to 1 base, leaving 1 base not matched to a gene. Germline CDR1 reads LGHNA; CDR2 reads YNFKEQ. The CDR3 consists of 14 residues.

The sample holds many counts of this clonotype. The V call is TRBV7-2, the J call TRBJ2-7; D uncertain. V lost 4 bases to trimming and J lost 3 bases, with 7 bases between them. This CDR3 is built from 12 residues. Germline V CDR1 and CDR2: SGHTA, FQGNSA. CDR3 DNA sequence: TGTGCCAGCAGCTACACCCTCTACGAGCAGTACTTC. Its protein is CASSYTLYEQYF.

This clonotype occurred many times. The chain is built from TRBV5-1 and TRBJ2-7, with 10 bases matching TRBD1. After removal of 4 bases from V and 1 base from J, the junction contained 5 bases not matched to a gene. CDR3 size: 15 residues. CDR1 and CDR2 from the germline V gene are SGHRS and YFSETQ. The CDR3 region is CASSPGQGVSYEQYF. CDR3 nucleotide sequence: TGCGCCAGCAGCCCTGGACAGGGGGTTTCCTACGAGCAGTACTTC.

This clonotype was observed many times. The chain uses TRBV20-1 and TRBJ2-7, with D possibly matching TRBD1 (6 bases). With 0 bases removed from V and 4 bases from J, the gap between germline ends came to 10 bases. CDR3 length: 13 residues. Germline V gives CDR1 DFQATT, CDR2 SNEGSKA (reference sequence). The CDR3 DNA reads TGCAGTGCTAGAGATAGGGACAAATACGAGCAGTACTTC. This encodes CSARDRDKYEQYF.

This clonotype was counted many times. In DNA, the CDR3 is TGCAGTGCTGCGACGGACGATAGCAATCAGCCCCAGCATTTT. It translates to CSAATDDSNQPQHF. V gene TRBV20-1 combines with J gene TRBJ1-5; D is unclear. Between the trimmed V and J ends, which lost 5 bases and 0 bases, there was a span of 11 bases. The CDR3 runs 14 residues. Germline loops: CDR1 DFQATT, CDR2 SNEGSKA (reference sequence).

This clonotype was recorded many times. This CDR3 reads CASSPSTQETQYF. The CDR3 nucleotides read TGCGCCAGCAGCCCATCGACCCAAGAGACCCAGTACTTC. The chain combines TRBV4-1 with TRBJ2-5; no reliable D call. The CDR3 contains 13 residues. V was shortened by 4 bases and J by 1 base, with 7 bases between the two germline ends. Germline V gene data show CDR1 as MGHRA and CDR2 as YSYEKL.

This chain joins TRBV30 and TRBJ1-6; a weak D match, TRBD1 (6 bases). Per germline, CDR1 GTSNPN and CDR2 SVGIG (reference sequence). This CDR3 comprises 16 residues. Trimming shortened V by 0 bases and J by 7 bases, and 16 bases separated the two germline ends. In DNA, the CDR3 is TGTGCCTGGAGTGTACGTGGGGACACCCGAAATTCACCCCTCCACTTT. Residues: CAWSVRGDTRNSPLHF.

This clonotype has a count of ten or more. The chain couples TRBV20-1 to TRBJ2-3; 12 bases are shared with TRBD1. The CDR3 totals 15 residues. The junction had 7 bases not matched to a gene; V was cut back by 3 bases and J by 6 bases. Germline values: CDR1 DFQATT, CDR2 SNEGSKA (reference sequence). Here the CDR3 reads CSARGQGAFSDTQYF. The DNA of the CDR3 is TGCAGTGCTAGGGGACAGGGGGCCTTTTCGGATACGCAGTATTTT.

In this sample, this clonotype turned up many times. This rearrangement joins TRBV20-1 to TRBJ2-5; 9 nucleotides agree with TRBD2. The germline V gene encodes CDR1 DFQATT and CDR2 SNEGSKA (reference sequence). After removal of 3 bases from V and 4 bases from J, the junction contained 6 bases not matched to a gene. The CDR3 sequence is 14 residues long. The CDR3 DNA follows: TGCAGTGCTAGGCGCGGGGGGGCTGGAGAGACCCAGTACTTC. As protein: CSARRGGAGETQYF.

This clonotype was seen ten or more times. The rearrangement links TRBV6-5 to TRBJ1-1, with D uncertain. This CDR3 spans 13 amino acids. The V gene lost 7 bases and the J gene lost 5 bases, with 14 bases spanning the gap. CDR1 is MNHEY, CDR2 SVGAGI, per germline. Here the CDR3 reads CASKTEKWTEAFF. CDR3 coding DNA: TGTGCCAGCAAGACGGAGAAATGGACTGAAGCTTTCTTT.

There are many counts of this clonotype. The chain joins TRBV4-2 to TRBJ2-1; possible D gene TRBD2, 5 bases. Germline-derived CDR1 and CDR2 are LGHNA and YNFKEQ. Trimming shortened V by 2 bases and J by 1 base, and 18 bases separated the two germline ends. CDR3 length equals 18 residues. CDR3 protein: CASSQPGGMVLSYNEQFF. The CDR3 DNA follows: TGTGCCAGCAGCCAACCCGGAGGAATGGTGTTATCCTACAATGAGCAGTTCTTC.

This clonotype was detected ten times or more. The J gene is TRBJ2-1, the V gene TRBV20-1; unclear D gene. This CDR3 region has 15 residues. CDR1 is DFQATT and CDR2 is SNEGSKA in the germline V gene (reference sequence). V gave up 0 bases and J gave up 6 bases, with 15 bases separating them. The CDR3 DNA is TGCAGTGCTAGAGATCGAAAGGGCCTCCGCAATGAGCAGTTCTTC. It encodes CSARDRKGLRNEQFF.

This clonotype was observed at least ten times. The chain links TRBV20-1 to TRBJ2-1; 11 bases match TRBD2. The CDR3 spans 15 residues. Trimming took 3 bases from V and 4 from J; bases not matched to a gene: 5. Per the germline V gene, CDR1 is DFQATT and CDR2 is SNEGSKA (reference sequence). As DNA, the CDR3 is TGCAGTGCTAGGGAGACTAGCGGGAAATACAATGAGCAGTTCTTC. It specifies CSARETSGKYNEQFF.

This clonotype was detected many times. Here the CDR3 reads CASSKTSGRNTGELFF. The DNA for the CDR3 is TGCGCCAGCAGCAAGACTAGCGGGAGGAACACCGGGGAGCTGTTTTTT. The rearrangement links TRBV5-1 to TRBJ2-2, with 12 bases fitting TRBD2. The germline V gene has CDR1 SGHRS and CDR2 YFSETQ. The CDR3 spans 16 residues. The J segment lost 1 base and the V segment lost 4 bases, leaving 2 bases of the junction unmatched.

This clonotype was recorded many times. CDR3 residues: CATSRDLGGGAGEQFF. The CDR3 coding sequence is TGTGCCACCAGCAGAGATCTTGGCGGGGGGGCCGGTGAGCAGTTCTTC. The genes are TRBV15 and TRBJ2-1, with TRBD2 matching over 9 bases. This CDR3 spans 16 amino acids. Germline CDR1 and CDR2: LNHNV and YYDKDF (reference sequence). J lost 9 bases, V lost 0 bases, and 9 bases had no gene match.

There are many counts of this clonotype. This chain uses TRBV29-1 with TRBJ2-2, with 9 bases fitting TRBD1. Germline V gene lookup returns CDR1 SQVTM and CDR2 ANQGSEA. This CDR3 has 13 amino acids. DNA for the CDR3: TGCACTGCGGGACAGGGGAACACCGGGGAGCTGTTTTTT. Translating gives CTAGQGNTGELFF.

This clonotype was picked up many times. The chain uses TRBV20-1 and TRBJ2-2, with 8 bases identical to TRBD1. The germline gives CDR1 DFQATT, CDR2 SNEGSKA (reference sequence). The length of the CDR3 is 15 residues. The J segment lost 5 bases and the V segment lost 6 bases, leaving 11 bases of the junction unmatched. CDR3 amino acids: CSAKPGGSGTGELFF. The CDR3 nucleotides are TGCAGTGCGAAGCCAGGGGGCTCGGGGACCGGGGAGCTGTTTTTT.

In its sample, this clonotype was seen many times. The chain uses TRBV7-6 and TRBJ2-7; no reliable D call. This CDR3 is 12 amino acids long. CDR1 is SGHVS, CDR2 FNYEAQ, per germline. V was trimmed by 5 bases and J by 6 bases, leaving 11 bases between them. CDR3: CASSASLGEQYF. The DNA of the CDR3 is TGTGCCAGCAGCGCTAGTTTAGGCGAGCAGTACTTC.

This clonotype was picked up many times. V usage is TRBV7-2 and J usage is TRBJ2-5; TRBD1 might be the D (5 bases). Germline CDR1 is SGHTA and CDR2 is FQGNSA. There are 12 residues in the CDR3. V shed 9 bases and J shed 6 bases, with 14 bases lying between them. The CDR3 spells CARLGAGQTQYF. The CDR3 DNA follows: TGTGCCAGACTTGGTGCAGGGCAGACCCAGTACTTC.

This clonotype showed up many times. The chain couples TRBV29-1 to TRBJ2-2; either TRBD1 or TRBD2 may supply D (6 bases each). The CDR3 has 15 residues. Germline V gene sequence: CDR1 SQVTM, CDR2 ANQGSEA. V was clipped by 3 bases and J by 0 bases, with 11 bases between them. For the CDR3, the DNA is TGCAGCGTTGACACGGGGGCTGCGAACACCGGGGAGCTGTTTTTT. The encoded protein is CSVDTGAANTGELFF.

This clonotype showed up many times. The chain has TRBV7-2 and TRBJ1-4; TRBD1 might be the D (5 bases). Trimming took off 1 base at V and 7 bases at J, with 13 bases between the two ends. Germline values: CDR1 SGHTA, CDR2 FQGNSA. The CDR3 length is 15 residues. The CDR3 loop reads CASSLVGGRGEKLFF. The DNA for the CDR3 is TGTGCCAGCAGCTTAGTTGGAGGGAGGGGTGAAAAACTGTTTTTT.